The 9 T cell receptor beta chains listed next were all sequenced from one sample in a study of blood T cell repertoires in COVID-19. Clones were sequenced by immunoSEQ multiplex PCR, and TCRdb holds only the in-frame ones, with some missing. The table has some 300,000 clones, about 90% seen once. Sequencing was carried out using peripheral blood. These receptors were taken from a woman in her 50s with COVID-19, enrolled during active disease.

The V gene is TRBV18, the J gene TRBJ2-6, with D uncertain. The germline V and J ends were trimmed by 4 bases and 0 bases, with 7 bases remaining between them. From germline, CDR1 is KGHSH and CDR2 LQKENI. The CDR3 has 15 amino acids. This CDR3 reads CASSRANSGANVLTF. The CDR3 region has the DNA TGTGCCAGCTCACGGGCCAACTCTGGGGCCAACGTCCTGACTTTC.

The chain is built from TRBV19 and TRBJ2-4; weak D call: TRBD1 (5 bases). V lost 1 base, J lost 7 bases, and 17 bases lay in between. Germline V CDR1 and CDR2: LNHDA, SQIVND (reference sequence). The CDR3 spans 16 residues. Here the CDR3 DNA reads TGTGCCAGTAGTATAGGGGCAGGGATGGATTCGAACATTCAGTACTTC. It codes for CASSIGAGMDSNIQYF.

V usage is TRBV6-5 and J usage is TRBJ2-1; tentatively, D is TRBD1 (5 bases). CDR3 size: 15 residues. Trimming shortened V by 6 bases and J by 6 bases, and 18 bases separated the two germline ends. Looked up from germline, CDR1 is MNHEY and CDR2 is SVGAGI. The CDR3 sequence is CASSRSRVLGNEQFF. Written as DNA, the CDR3 is TGTGCCAGCAGCAGGTCCAGGGTATTAGGCAATGAGCAGTTCTTC.

This clone was recorded once. V is TRBV7-9 and J is TRBJ1-6; maybe TRBD1 (5 bases). V was cut by 3 bases and J by 7 bases, with 13 bases left in between. The germline gives CDR1 SEHNR, CDR2 FQNEAQ (reference sequence). This CDR3 contains 15 residues. The CDR3 bases are TGTGCCAGCAGCTTTTCAAAGGGGCGAAATTCACCCCTCCACTTT. Protein product: CASSFSKGRNSPLHF.

V gene TRBV9 combines with J gene TRBJ1-2, with 8 bases fitting TRBD1. Germline CDR1 SGDLS, CDR2 YYNGEE. The CDR3 loop spans 14 amino acids. V was clipped by 5 bases and J by 6 bases; unmatched bases: 9. DNA for the CDR3: TGTGCCAGCAGTGGGACTGGGACAGGAGATGGCTACACCTTC. Its translation: CASSGTGTGDGYTF.

This chain links TRBV9 with TRBJ1-2; 9 bases are a match to TRBD1. CDR1 and CDR2 (germline): SGDLS, YYNGEE. The CDR3 covers 15 residues. V lost 3 bases to trimming and J lost 2 bases; unmatched junction nucleotides: 5. The CDR3 sequence: CASSGGQGENYGYTF. The CDR3, as DNA: TGTGCCAGCAGCGGGGGACAGGGAGAGAACTATGGCTACACCTTC.

The chain is built from TRBV27 and TRBJ1-1, with TRBD1 matching 10 bases. The CDR3 runs to 15 residues. The junction had 5 bases not matched to a gene; V was cut back by 4 bases and J by 3 bases. Germline loops: CDR1 MNHEY, CDR2 SMNVEV (reference sequence). CDR3 loop: CASSSLGTGDTEAFF. CDR3 nucleotide sequence: TGTGCCAGCAGTTCCCTAGGGACAGGGGACACTGAAGCTTTCTTT.

This rearrangement joins TRBV7-2 to TRBJ2-5; perhaps TRBD2 as D (6 bases). Germline CDR1 is SGHTA and CDR2 is FQGNSA. The CDR3 length is 19 residues. V lost 5 bases, J lost 1 base, and 26 bases lay in between. The DNA for the CDR3 is TGTGCCAGCAGCCTTGGGCAGACTAGTCCCTACTGGGGCCAAGAGACCCAGTACTTC. Translated, it gives CASSLGQTSPYWGQETQYF.

The chain carries TRBV9 and TRBJ1-1; perhaps TRBD1 as D (5 bases). V was shortened by 0 bases and J by 5 bases, with 11 bases between the two germline ends. Germline V gives CDR1 SGDLS, CDR2 YYNGEE. This CDR3 has 14 residues. The CDR3 DNA follows: TGTGCCAGCAGCGTAGAGCCGGGGGGGACTGAAGCTTTCTTT. As protein: CASSVEPGGTEAFF. Using reference TRBV9 and TRBJ1-1 for the parts outside the CDR3, the full variable domain is DSGVTQTPKHLITATGQRVTLRCSPRSGDLSVYWYQQSLDQGLQFLIQYYNGEERAKGNILERFSAQQFPDLHSELNLSSLELGDSALYFCASSVEPGGTEAFFGQGTRLTVV.